Detailed here is one T cell receptor (beta chain). This receptor's antigen is unknown. No clone much larger than this one lies a single base away; base qualities are absent. Relative to germline, V is 5 bases shorter and J is 5 bases shorter, with 6 bases between their ends. CDR1 is given as MNHNS and CDR2 as SASEGT, both from the germline V gene. Reading from cysteine to phenylalanine, the CDR3 counts 11 amino acids. Only the CDR3 region is kept as DNA, spanning 33 bases read in frame from base 1. In total, approximately 700 healthy bone marrow donors made up the cohort. Cohort members were all nominally healthy when sampled, although unrecorded immune exposures were likely present. The donor tested CMV seropositive and was one of the 289 seropositive cohort members. A peripheral blood sample was collected from each donor, and TCR beta sequencing was performed on peripheral blood mononuclear cells. The Qiagen DNeasy Blood Extraction Kit was used to extract genomic DNA from the blood cell samples.

The data were taken from a study of cytomegalovirus exposure and HLA in healthy donors (dated 2017 in TCRdb). Concerning the study at large: An earlier analysis of some 600 of the donors reported over 250 Gb of sequence data and 117 million unique TCR beta sequences obtained from 150 million to 200 million T cells. Among the 398 genotyped donors, around 81% belonged to the genetic ancestry cluster associated with self-reported Caucasian donors. Class I and class II HLA loci were covered by the typing at four-digit resolution. The study aimed to test whether signatures of past pathogen exposure could be identified by cataloging public T cell receptors. Along with the roughly 710-subject first cohort, a separate validation cohort of about 110 different subjects was used. In a later genetic analysis, genome-wide SNP genotypes for about 65% of the roughly 700 donors were used, and that subset was treated as a discovery cohort. Using immunosequencing, the study profiled T cell repertoires from some 670 subjects and related those repertoires to cytomegalovirus serostatus. Rather than using new phenotypic data, the later analysis identified candidate immune exposures from TCR beta sequences and from how often those sequences occurred across donors. The number of typed donors differed by locus: about 620-630 for A, B, C, DRB1 and DQB1; 522 for DQA1; 606 for DPA1; and some 430 for DPB1. Among about 400 genotyped donors of the cohort, an average of around 220,000 unique TCR beta nucleotide sequences was sequenced per donor, of which about 19% were non-productive. High-throughput TCR immunosequencing, statistical association of individual TCRs with disease status, and machine learning were combined to predict cytomegalovirus infection status. Because of strong linkage in the cohort, roughly 5 DR-DQ haplotypes were treated as single units for association and clustering. About 300 gigabases of sequencing data and approximately 91 million unique TCR sequences made up an early release that covered approximately 620 HLA-typed donors. In a later analysis, previously published TCR beta repertoires from 550 to 700 donors were re-analyzed and high-resolution HLA genotyping was added so that TCR occurrence patterns could be studied. An earlier analysis of approximately 640 of the donors applied high-throughput TCR beta sequencing to assess whether each TCR beta V gene segment acted as functional or pseudogenic. Alongside the repertoire data, information on donor age, sex, ethnicity and CMV serostatus was compiled. Every repertoire in the discovery cohort had been generated on one and the same sequencing platform. Points the paper makes about the study in general: Compared with equally common non-associated chains, HLA-associated TCR beta chains in a later analysis were more clonally expanded and had lower generation probabilities. A few of the identified cytomegalovirus-associated TCR beta chains were confirmed in vitro to be specific for cytomegalovirus antigens. In a later analysis, 16,951 TCR beta sequences were associated with specific HLA alleles at a false discovery rate of 0.05. In a later analysis, several top co-occurrence clusters were reported to appear linked to parvovirus B19, influenza, CMV and Epstein-Barr virus. CMV serostatus was the only immune exposure information available for the cohort. Linkage disequilibrium might explain the correlated functional status among segregating V segments, but an unknown experimental factor could not be ruled out. Over 15 rarely observed V segments, including chromosome 9 orphons, were excluded from the earlier analysis of a few hundred of the donors because counts were too low. In a later genetic analysis, fewer N-insertions in productive TCRs were reported among donors in an Asian-associated ancestry cluster than the roughly 700-donor mean. A group of highly shared sequence variants was considered likely to be a technical artifact of the sequencing pipeline. This cohort had only TCR beta chains sequenced, and the lack of alpha or paired-chain data limited which features could be detected. Cytomegalovirus status was reported to be diagnosed by the classifier with high specificity and sensitivity in both the original and validation cohorts. The presence/absence analyses assumed that sequencing depth was roughly uniform across donors, and that assumption may not be true. The authors suggested that the approach could potentially be extended to other disease states and immunological phenotypes. Most TCR sequences were seen in very few donors, while some public TCRs were found in many individuals. Assigning TCR associations to individual alleles was difficult when HLA alleles, especially DR and DQ, strongly co-occurred. A further reported finding was that TCR beta sequences accurately predicted the HLA-A and HLA-B alleles for most subjects in the first cohort. A later genetic analysis associated a missense DCLRE1C variant with V-gene and J-gene trimming of TCR beta chains, and an independent cohort replicated the association. The study listed 164 TCR beta chains as associated with cytomegalovirus. Because HLA typing was unavailable for some donors at each locus, only the typed subset was used in association tests. According to a later analysis, TCR association rates differed among HLA loci, with DRB1 alleles showing the most associated TCRs and HLA-C alleles showing the fewest. According to a later analysis, most CMV-associated TCR beta chains appeared to be HLA-restricted, and the HLA associations seemed to be driven largely by CMV exposure. An earlier analysis of approximately 530 of the donors showed that most TCR beta V segments appeared in productive rearrangements either about 87% or about 30% of the time, which broadly matched IMGT annotations. The 87-base-pair reads could not distinguish some IMGT-functional V segments, including TRBV6-2 and TRBV6-3, so those segments were excluded.

The library came from the immunoSEQ multiplex PCR assay. For the multiplex PCR, a mixture combining 60 forward primers for TCR Vbeta segments and 13 reverse primers for TCR Jbeta segments was used. The CDR3 region of rearranged TCR beta genes was amplified from genomic DNA by a multiplex PCR assay. On the Illumina HiSeq System, the amplified TCR beta libraries were sequenced as 87-base-pair reads. As for the authors' bioinformatics: In a later analysis, some 80 million unique TCR beta chains were counted across the approximately 640 repertoires, and about 9.9 million of these chains were shared by at least two donors. To remove PCR and sequencing errors, raw reads were error-corrected and collapsed into unique sequences using a nearest-neighbor algorithm that merged closely related sequences. To assign V, D and J gene segments, CDR3 sequences were aligned to IMGT reference sequences. For a sequence to be retained, a match of at least six nucleotides to both a V gene segment and a J gene segment was required. A rearrangement counted as productive if the CDR3 had no stop codons and remained in frame with V and J, and every other rearrangement counted as non-productive. CDR3 was defined according to IMGT convention as the region running from the second conserved V-encoded cysteine to the conserved J-encoded phenylalanine. The earlier analysis of about 570 of the donors excluded any sequence lacking an unambiguous match to a single V gene segment. An earlier analysis of 587 of the donors classified V segments as functional when productive rearrangements were above 56.7% and as segregating when the standard deviation between donors was above 5%. A statistical classification framework was built to diagnose cytomegalovirus status from the catalog of TCR beta chain sequences. V and J gene assignment, in a later analysis, came from comparing TCR nucleotide sequences with IMGT/GENE-DB human TR gene sequences. In a later analysis, CDR3 sequences and most-parsimonious VDJ recombination scenarios were assigned using the TCRdist pipeline. In a later analysis, each TCR beta chain was defined by its CDR3 amino acid sequence together with its V-gene family, and reads without a unique V-gene family were excluded. As a way to deal with suspected cross-contamination and a sequencing artifact, a later analysis dropped under 600 nucleotide sequences that were highly shared and had low generation probability. In a later analysis, a clonal expansion index for each public chain was calculated from normalized within-repertoire ranks of inferred template counts. In a later analysis, generation probabilities were computed using a VDJ recombination model fitted to out-of-frame rearrangements, and the results were checked against IGoR. A later analysis scored TCR-TCR, TCR-HLA and TCR-CMV co-occurrence with hypergeometric tests, applying a repertoire-size bias correction to TCR pairs. A later analysis estimated false discovery rates by permuting HLA or CMV assignments 20 times. In a later analysis, co-occurring TCRs were grouped using DBSCAN, and TCRdist sequence similarity was added for clustering within HLA-allele-positive subsets. Repertoires with fewer than 30,000 or more than 120,000 public chains were left out of co-occurrence clustering, as were five repertoires with anomalous nucleotide sharing. TCRdb obtained this table from immuneACCESS and retained in-frame rearrangements with V and J assigned. These tables miss some clones; where compared with another copy, unresolved V genes account for less than half of the shortfall, and the remainder is unexplained. V and J calls plus clone size are reproduced from that table; the DNA served to infer D and trimming. This sample gives about 170,000 clones in total; 82% of them show up just once. The ten largest clones take up approximately 1.6% of the sample.

The TCR was taken from a girl aged 10 to 17 in good health and CMV-seropositive. The sequencing input was PBMCs. The V gene is TRBV6-1 and the J gene is TRBJ2-5; the D gene is possibly TRBD2, with 5 bases matching. The CDR3 loop reads CASSSGETQYF. The nucleotide sequence is TGTGCCAGCAGTTCGGGGGAGACCCAGTACTTC.